This TCR beta chain was profiled in a study of cytomegalovirus exposure and HLA in healthy donors. Study details: Earlier findings included more than 95 million unique TCR beta sequences obtained from approximately 170 million T cells. General observations from the study: According to reports, the classifier identified cytomegalovirus status with high specificity and sensitivity. HLA allele associations emerged for about 16,000 TCR beta sequences in a later analysis, at 0.05 false discovery rate. Upon later analysis, TCR association rates were observed to vary by HLA locus, being highest for DRB1 and lowest for HLA-C.

CDR1 MDHEN and CDR2 SYDVKM come from the germline V gene. The CDR3 extends over 13 amino acids. Trimming removed 3 bases at V and 5 bases at J, with 10 bases between. PCR primers comprised 60 Vbeta and 13 Jbeta primers. Assay used: immunoSEQ multiplex PCR; TCRdb lists only in-frame clones, some missing. The sample contains 200,000 to 250,000 clones, approximately 82% of which appear only once. In regard to this clone: Antigen unknown.

The chain links TRBV28 to TRBJ1-2; D perhaps matches TRBD1 (6 bases). The TCR sequence derives from a man aged 18 to 35 in good health and CMV-seronegative. The sequencing sample was made of PBMCs. CDR3 loop: CASSFGQFYGYTF. The CDR3 DNA reads TGTGCCAGCAGTTTCGGACAGTTTTATGGCTACACCTTC.